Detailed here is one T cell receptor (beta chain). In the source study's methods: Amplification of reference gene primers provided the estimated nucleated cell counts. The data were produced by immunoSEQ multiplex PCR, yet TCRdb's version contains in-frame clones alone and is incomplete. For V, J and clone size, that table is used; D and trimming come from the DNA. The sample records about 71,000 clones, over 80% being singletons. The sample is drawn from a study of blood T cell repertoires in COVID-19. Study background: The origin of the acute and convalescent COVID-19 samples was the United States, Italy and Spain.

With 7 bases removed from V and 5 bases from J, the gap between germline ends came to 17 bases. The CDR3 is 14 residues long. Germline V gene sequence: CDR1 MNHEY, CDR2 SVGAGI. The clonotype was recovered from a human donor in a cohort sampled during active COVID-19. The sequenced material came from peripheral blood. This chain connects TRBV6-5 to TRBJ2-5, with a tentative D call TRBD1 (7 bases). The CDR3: CASTRGRGTETQYF. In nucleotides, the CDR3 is TGTGCCAGCACAAGGGGGCGGGGAACCGAGACCCAGTACTTC.